Sequencing of this T cell receptor (beta chain) was carried out in a study of shared clonotypes between healthy human individuals. Naivety among CD8 cells was defined by CD45RO negativity and positive CCR7 selection, thereby excluding terminally differentiated effector memory CD45RA+ cells. There are a few counts of this clone. Clones were read by immunoSEQ multiplex PCR, and TCRdb kept only the in-frame ones, dropping some. Among almost 700,000 clones listed, 92% were seen once. The germline V and J ends were trimmed by 8 bases and 6 bases, with 17 bases remaining between them. The germline V gene encodes CDR1 MNHEY and CDR2 SVGAGI. There are 13 residues in the CDR3.

The chain combines TRBV6-5 with TRBJ2-7; D is possibly TRBD2 (5 bases). This receptor was taken from a man aged 25 to 40 in good health. What was sequenced was naive CD8+ T cells sorted from blood. This CDR3 reads CASSPVGEGEQYF. The CDR3, as DNA: TGTGCCAGCTCCCCCGTGGGAGAAGGCGAGCAGTACTTC.